The 6 T cell receptor beta chains presented below share a single source sample, sequenced in a study of T cell clonotyping in hematopoietic cell transplantation. The protocol was immunoSEQ multiplex PCR, while the TCRdb copy is restricted to in-frame clones and leaves out a portion. The sample includes 9,500 to 12,000 clones, roughly 90% seen only once; the top ten take about two fifths. Material: PBMCs, obtained 180 days after allogeneic stem cell transplant. Receptor source: a male patient between 55 and 70 years old who had an allogeneic stem cell transplant from an unrelated donor, so the T cells may come from the graft donor. Some clones in this sample may be carry-over from other donors' samples.

V usage is TRBV5-6 and J usage is TRBJ2-7; D is unclear. The CDR3 extends over 15 amino acids. Deletions cut 4 bases from V and 5 bases from J, with 19 bases between. Germline CDR1 and CDR2: SGHDT and YYEEEE. The CDR3 nucleotides are TGTGCCAGCAGCCTATCCGAAGACACTCCGGACGAGCAGTACTTC. This codes for CASSLSEDTPDEQYF.

V usage is TRBV4-1 and J usage is TRBJ1-2; TRBD1 agrees at 7 bases. This CDR3 region has 15 residues. Germline V gives CDR1 MGHRA, CDR2 YSYEKL. Trimming removed 5 bases from V and 5 bases from J; junction bases left unmatched: 11. CDR3 in DNA: TGCGCCAGCAGCGCCACAGACAGGGCCTTTTATGGCTACACCTTC. The encoded protein is CASSATDRAFYGYTF.

The chain uses TRBV20-1 and TRBJ1-1; TRBD1 might be the D (5 bases). The germline V gene encodes CDR1 DFQATT and CDR2 SNEGSKA (reference sequence). The CDR3 totals 11 residues. The germline V and J ends were trimmed by 5 bases and 2 bases, with 6 bases remaining between them. The CDR3 is CSAWDNTEAFF. The DNA of the CDR3 is TGCAGTGCTTGGGACAACACTGAAGCTTTCTTT.

This chain joins TRBV4-1 and TRBJ2-2; 7 nucleotides agree with TRBD1. This CDR3 region has 15 residues. J gave up 4 bases and V 1 base, and 3 bases lay outside the gene matches. Germline V gene sequence: CDR1 MGHRA, CDR2 YSYEKL. CDR3 DNA: TGCGCCAGCAGCCAAGGACAGGGCCCCACCGGGGAGCTGTTTTTT. This translates into CASSQGQGPTGELFF.

This chain joins TRBV19 and TRBJ2-7, with TRBD1 identical over 7 bases. Trimming took 7 bases from V and 5 from J; bases not matched to a gene: 8. This CDR3 has 13 amino acids. CDR1 is LNHDA, CDR2 SQIVND, per germline (reference sequence). This chain's CDR3 is CASKGQPSNEQYF. The CDR3 DNA follows: TGTGCCAGTAAGGGACAGCCAAGCAACGAGCAGTACTTC. Supplemented by reference TRBV19 and TRBJ2-7, the full variable domain reads DGGITQSPKYLFRKEGQNVTLSCEQNLNHDAMYWYRQDPGQGLRLIYYSQIVNDFQKGDIAEGYSVSREKKESFPLTVTSAQKNPTAFYLCASKGQPSNEQYFGPGTRLTVT.

This chain connects TRBV25-1 to TRBJ2-5, with a tentative D call TRBD1 (5 bases). The CDR3 consists of 15 residues. The V gene lost 4 bases and the J gene lost 4 bases, with 16 bases spanning the gap. The germline V gene encodes CDR1 MGHDK and CDR2 SYGVNS. CDR3 loop: CASSALGDRRETQYF. As DNA, the CDR3 is TGTGCCAGCAGTGCTCTAGGGGATCGTCGAGAGACCCAGTACTTC.